The 22 T cell receptor beta chains below were found in one sample sequenced in a study of blood T cell repertoires in COVID-19. TCRdb keeps only in-frame clones here, not all; method: immunoSEQ multiplex PCR. The sample holds some 250,000 clones, about 90% seen once. Material: peripheral blood. The receptor source for this set is a woman between 25 and 40 years old with COVID-19, enrolled during active disease.

V usage is TRBV28 and J usage is TRBJ1-4, with D tentatively TRBD1 (6 bases). Germline assignment: CDR1 MDHEN and CDR2 SYDVKM. CDR3 size: 15 residues. V gave up 5 bases and J gave up 7 bases, with 17 bases separating them. The CDR3 region is CASSGFQGRGEKLFF. The CDR3 nucleotides read TGTGCCAGCAGTGGCTTCCAGGGGCGTGGTGAAAAACTGTTTTTT.

The rearrangement links TRBV4-1 to TRBJ2-1, with 12 bases aligning to TRBD2. The junction had 10 bases not matched to a gene; V was cut back by 6 bases and J by 7 bases. Germline CDR1 and CDR2: MGHRA and YSYEKL. The CDR3 is made up of 16 amino acids. Here the CDR3 reads CASSAPSGGGKNEQFF. DNA of the CDR3: TGCGCCAGCAGTGCCCCTAGCGGGGGGGGGAAAAATGAGCAGTTCTTC.

The chain uses TRBV28 and TRBJ2-7; D gene uncertain. Trimming shortened V by 2 bases and J by 6 bases, and 14 bases separated the two germline ends. CDR1 and CDR2 (germline): MDHEN, SYDVKM. There are 14 residues in the CDR3. The CDR3 is CASSLPAILPEQYF. In DNA, the CDR3 is TGTGCCAGCAGTTTACCTGCTATCCTACCCGAGCAGTACTTC.

The chain has TRBV3-1 (or the pseudogene TRBV3-2) and TRBJ1-1; 8 nucleotides agree with TRBD1. Germline lookup yields CDR1 LGHDT and CDR2 YNNKEL (reference sequence). The CDR3 contains 15 residues. The V gene end was trimmed by 6 bases and the J gene end by 2 bases; junction bases not matched to a gene: 8. The CDR3 here is CASRPGGGKNTEAFF. Written as DNA, the CDR3 is TGTGCCAGCAGACCAGGGGGCGGCAAAAACACTGAAGCTTTCTTT.

This chain links TRBV7-2 with TRBJ1-4; 8 positions agree with TRBD1. After removal of 0 bases from V and 5 bases from J, the junction contained 2 bases not matched to a gene. In germline, CDR1 is SGHTA, CDR2 FQGNSA. The CDR3 is 15 amino acids. In DNA form, the CDR3 reads TGTGCCAGCAGCTTAGCCCGGACAGGGAATGAAAAACTGTTTTTT. It translates to CASSLARTGNEKLFF.

The J gene is TRBJ1-6, the V gene TRBV7-9; TRBD1 might be the D (5 bases). Trimming removed 0 bases from V and 13 bases from J, with 25 bases in between. The CDR3 consists of 18 residues. The germline gives CDR1 SEHNR, CDR2 FQNEAQ (reference sequence). CDR3 DNA: TGTGCCAGCAGCTTAGCGCTAGGTAGGGGTCCCGGGTATTTCCCCCTCCACTTT. Translated, it gives CASSLALGRGPGYFPLHF.

This chain links TRBV12-3 or TRBV12-4 with TRBJ1-1; D perhaps matches TRBD1 (5 bases). Trimming left V 5 bases short and J 5 bases short, with 9 bases between. The CDR3 extends over 12 amino acids. The CDR3 DNA reads TGTGCCAGCAGTATCTCAGGGACTGAAGCTTTCTTT. It codes for CASSISGTEAFF.

The chain has TRBV5-1 and TRBJ1-6, with D possibly being TRBD1 (5 bases). The ends were cut back, 4 bases at V and 0 bases at J, with 14 bases in the middle. CDR3 length equals 17 residues. The germline V gene encodes CDR1 SGHRS and CDR2 YFSETQ. CDR3 region: CASSTGGGVSYNSPLHF. CDR3 DNA sequence: TGCGCCAGCAGCACCGGCGGAGGGGTCTCCTATAATTCACCCCTCCACTTT.

The V gene is TRBV12-3 or TRBV12-4, the J gene TRBJ1-1; D not certain. The CDR3 sequence is 12 residues long. Between the trimmed V and J ends, which lost 6 bases and 9 bases, there was a span of 14 bases. CDR3 DNA: TGTGCCAGCAGGTATGGCCAAATGCAAGCTTTCTTT. Translated: CASRYGQMQAFF.

The chain carries TRBV20-1 and TRBJ2-5; D perhaps matches TRBD2 (6 bases). From germline, CDR1 is DFQATT and CDR2 SNEGSKA (reference sequence). CDR3 length equals 11 residues. Trimming pared 5 bases from V and 4 bases from J, leaving 8 bases between. The CDR3 loop reads CSAGLSETQYF. The CDR3 DNA is TGCAGTGCTGGACTATCAGAGACCCAGTACTTC.

The chain carries TRBV6-5 and TRBJ2-2; D is undetermined. Trimming removed 3 bases at V and 6 bases at J, with 11 bases between. The germline V gene has CDR1 MNHEY and CDR2 SVGAGI. This CDR3 is built from 14 residues. CDR3 nucleotides: TGTGCCAGCAGTTATTTACAGCCTCCCGGGGAGCTGTTTTTT. This gives the protein CASSYLQPPGELFF.

The chain uses TRBV27 and TRBJ2-7, with D perhaps TRBD1 (5 bases). The ends were cut back, 7 bases at V and 4 bases at J, with 26 bases in the middle. Germline loops: CDR1 MNHEY, CDR2 SMNVEV (reference sequence). The CDR3 runs to 17 residues. The CDR3 loop is CASIRSLPDSETYEQYF. In DNA form, the CDR3 reads TGTGCCAGCATCCGTTCCCTCCCAGACAGCGAAACATACGAGCAGTACTTC.

This sequence joins TRBV4-2 and TRBJ2-1, with TRBD2 matching over 14 bases. Germline V lookup: CDR1 LGHNA, CDR2 YNFKEQ. The CDR3 totals 17 residues. The ends lost 4 bases at V and 10 bases at J; junction bases unmatched: 12. The CDR3 region has the DNA TGTGCCAGCAGCCGAGGTCCGACTAGCGGGGGGGCAGAGGAGCAGTTCTTC. Translation gives CASSRGPTSGGAEEQFF.

J is TRBJ1-2 and V is TRBV28; D remains unclear. The CDR3 is 12 residues long. Between the trimmed V and J ends, which lost 3 bases and 4 bases, there was a span of 6 bases. CDR1 MDHEN and CDR2 SYDVKM come from the germline V gene. In nucleotides, the CDR3 is TGTGCCAGCAGTTTGAGTCTCTATGGCTACACCTTC. This translates into CASSLSLYGYTF.

The chain links TRBV18 to TRBJ1-1; TRBD1 matches at 9 bases. The trim removed 7 bases at V and 1 base at J, leaving 4 bases unmatched. The CDR3 length is 14 residues. Germline lookup yields CDR1 KGHSH and CDR2 LQKENI. In DNA form, the CDR3 reads TGTGCCAGCTTAAGGGACAGGGAGAACACTGAAGCTTTCTTT. This encodes CASLRDRENTEAFF.

The chain carries TRBV29-1 and TRBJ2-3; D perhaps matches TRBD1 (6 bases). The ends were cut back, 4 bases at V and 2 bases at J, with 16 bases in the middle. Germline V gene data show CDR1 as SQVTM and CDR2 as ANQGSEA. The CDR3 sequence is 15 residues long. The CDR3 sequence is CSVVGARLATDTQYF. In DNA, the CDR3 is TGCAGCGTTGTGGGGGCCCGTTTGGCCACAGATACGCAGTATTTT.

The CDR3 region is CASSGQQRGPLTDTQYF. The DNA for the CDR3 is TGTGCCAGCAGCGGGCAGCAGCGGGGGCCTCTCACAGATACGCAGTATTTT. This chain uses TRBV9 with TRBJ2-3, with TRBD2 matching over 8 bases. V shed 3 bases, J shed 2 bases, and the junction held 11 bases outside the gene matches. CDR1 and CDR2 from the germline V gene are SGDLS and YYNGEE. This CDR3 contains 17 residues. Combining the CDR3 with reference TRBV9 and TRBJ2-3 gives the whole variable domain DSGVTQTPKHLITATGQRVTLRCSPRSGDLSVYWYQQSLDQGLQFLIQYYNGEERAKGNILERFSAQQFPDLHSELNLSSLELGDSALYFCASSGQQRGPLTDTQYFGPGTRLTVL.

The CDR3 DNA follows: TGTGCCAGCAGCAGGGAGAGGTCCGAGCAGTACTTC. Translated: CASSRERSEQYF. The chain uses TRBV7-9 and TRBJ2-7, with TRBD2 as a possible D gene (5 bases). Trimming cost V 5 bases and J 6 bases, with 11 bases left between them. The CDR3 is made up of 12 amino acids. Germline V gene lookup returns CDR1 SEHNR and CDR2 FQNEAQ (reference sequence).

The chain links TRBV6-5 to TRBJ2-7; 11 nucleotides line up with TRBD2. The CDR3 has 15 residues. Germline trimming cut 5 bases from V and 1 base from J; bases unmatched to any gene: 4. Germline V gene sequence: CDR1 MNHEY, CDR2 SVGAGI. The DNA for the CDR3 is TGTGCCAGCAGTATCCTAGCGGGGGGATCCTACGAGCAGTACTTC. Its translation is CASSILAGGSYEQYF.

CDR3 region: CASGRVGETQYF. In nucleotides, the CDR3 is TGTGCCAGCGGGAGGGTAGGAGAGACCCAGTACTTC. V and J are TRBV2 and TRBJ2-5; TRBD2 matches 7 bases. With V trimmed by 8 bases and J by 4 bases, 4 bases remained unmatched. The germline V gene has CDR1 SNHLY and CDR2 FYNNEI. This CDR3 comprises 12 residues.

The chain carries TRBV19 and TRBJ2-5, with 8 bases identical to TRBD1. V was clipped by 6 bases and J by 5 bases; unmatched bases: 5. CDR1 is LNHDA, CDR2 SQIVND, per germline (reference sequence). The length of the CDR3 is 13 residues. CDR3 protein: CASSPRTGETQYF. The CDR3 nucleotides are TGTGCCAGTAGCCCCCGGACAGGGGAGACCCAGTACTTC.

This clone was detected a few times. The junction departs from the called germline gene at one end, perhaps through a read error. The chain carries TRBV4-2 and TRBJ2-7; 11 nucleotides agree with TRBD1. The CDR3 runs 15 residues. Germline loops: CDR1 LGHNA, CDR2 YNFKEQ. This CDR3 is CASSQEPPGTGGLDF. The CDR3 coding sequence is TGTGCCAGCAGCCAAGAACCACCCGGGACAGGGGGTCTGGACTTC.